The 25 T cell receptor beta chains reported below all come from one sample, sequenced in a study of blood T cell repertoires in COVID-19. Method: immunoSEQ multiplex PCR; TCRdb's copy keeps in-frame clones and lacks some. The table includes about 220,000 clones, 82% detected once. The sample was peripheral blood. All receptors come from a woman aged 65 to 85 with COVID-19, enrolled during active disease.

The chain has TRBV3-1 (or the pseudogene TRBV3-2) and TRBJ2-1; 10 bases align to TRBD2. The CDR3 loop spans 16 amino acids. Germline V gene data show CDR1 as LGHDT and CDR2 as YNNKEL (reference sequence). The V gene end was trimmed by 7 bases and the J gene end by 6 bases; junction bases not matched to a gene: 12. CDR3 sequence reads: CASTDFGTSGINEQFF. The CDR3 nucleotides are TGTGCCAGCACCGACTTTGGAACTAGCGGGATCAATGAGCAGTTCTTC.

This clone was seen only once. V and J are TRBV24-1 and TRBJ2-1; 9 bases line up with TRBD1. The germline V gene encodes CDR1 KGHDR and CDR2 SFDVKD. The ends lost 4 bases at V and 4 bases at J; junction bases unmatched: 7. The CDR3 sequence is 16 residues long. The CDR3 protein is CATSETGTGSYNEQFF. The CDR3 coding sequence is TGTGCCACCAGTGAAACCGGGACAGGGTCTTACAATGAGCAGTTCTTC.

J is TRBJ2-6 and V is TRBV24-1; 7 bases map to TRBD1. CDR1 and CDR2 (germline): KGHDR, SFDVKD. The CDR3 runs 13 residues. V shed 12 bases, J shed 2 bases, and the junction held 3 bases outside the gene matches. The CDR3 protein is CACQGAGANVLTF. The CDR3 DNA reads as TGTGCCTGCCAGGGGGCTGGGGCCAACGTCCTGACTTTC.

This clone came up once. The CDR3 DNA reads as TGCGCCAGCAGCTCCGGACAGGTATTCTACGAGCAGTACTTC. Protein sequence: CASSSGQVFYEQYF. The chain uses TRBV5-1 and TRBJ2-7; 7 bases fit TRBD1. This CDR3 has 14 residues. Germline CDR1 is SGHRS and CDR2 is YFSETQ. The trim removed 3 bases at V and 3 bases at J, leaving 6 bases unmatched.

This clone was counted once. This chain uses TRBV7-9 with TRBJ1-4, with a possible D match to TRBD1 (6 bases). The CDR3 loop spans 16 amino acids. Trimming removed 0 bases from V and 3 bases from J, with 11 bases in between. CDR1 is SEHNR and CDR2 is FQNEAQ in the germline V gene (reference sequence). CDR3 loop: CASSLAQGGANEKLFF. The CDR3 bases are TGTGCCAGCAGCTTAGCGCAAGGGGGAGCTAATGAAAAACTGTTTTTT.

CDR3 coding DNA: TGTGCCAGCAGCCACCGGGGTTCCACTGAAGCTTTCTTT. Translating it yields CASSHRGSTEAFF. The genes are TRBV14 and TRBJ1-1; D is undetermined. This CDR3 region has 13 residues. V lost 3 bases, J lost 4 bases, and 9 bases lay in between. CDR1 and CDR2 from the germline V gene are SGHDN and FVKESK.

This clone was recorded only once. V usage is TRBV19 and J usage is TRBJ1-2; D is uncertain. Germline assignment: CDR1 LNHDA and CDR2 SQIVND (reference sequence). The CDR3 sequence is 14 residues long. The ends were cut back, 3 bases at V and 3 bases at J, with 11 bases in the middle. This CDR3 is CASSIGGPHYGYTF. CDR3 coding DNA: TGTGCCAGTAGTATCGGCGGGCCCCACTATGGCTACACCTTC.

The chain carries TRBV12-2 and TRBJ2-3; the table's TRBD2 call for D was not verified on the DNA. TRBV12-2 is a pseudogene. The CDR3 loop spans 19 amino acids. The CDR3 DNA is TGTGCAAGTCGTGCGACTAGCGGGTATAAATTACCTAGCACAGATACGCAGTATTTT. It codes for CASRATSGYKLPSTDTQYF.

This chain links TRBV10-3 with TRBJ1-2, with TRBD1 matching over 7 bases. From germline, CDR1 is ENHRY and CDR2 SYGVKD. This CDR3 has 13 residues. V was clipped by 2 bases and J by 8 bases; unmatched bases: 5. CDR3 region: CAISEDRAGGYTF. The CDR3 DNA reads TGTGCCATCAGTGAGGACAGGGCGGGAGGCTACACCTTC.

The V and J genes are TRBV30 and TRBJ2-5; TRBD1 matches 8 bases. The CDR3 runs 17 residues. Trimming removed 3 bases from V and 7 bases from J; junction bases left unmatched: 19. Germline CDR1 and CDR2: GTSNPN and SVGIG (reference sequence). Written as DNA, the CDR3 is TGTGCCTGGAGCGTATACCAACCGGACAGGGTGAAGTGGACCCAGTACTTC. It specifies CAWSVYQPDRVKWTQYF.

The V call is TRBV3-1 (or the pseudogene TRBV3-2), the J call TRBJ1-2, with D possibly TRBD1 on 5 matching bases. Per germline, CDR1 LGHDT and CDR2 YNNKEL (reference sequence). Trimming shortened V by 7 bases and J by 0 bases, and 12 bases separated the two germline ends. CDR3 length: 14 amino acids. CDR3 DNA: TGTGCCAGCACCCCAGGGATCACTAACTATGGCTACACCTTC. Translation gives CASTPGITNYGYTF.

This chain links TRBV29-1 with TRBJ2-2; 10 bases align to TRBD2. Germline V CDR1 and CDR2: SQVTM, ANQGSEA. The junction had 3 bases not matched to a gene; V was cut back by 5 bases and J by 3 bases. The CDR3 is made up of 14 amino acids. Written as DNA, the CDR3 is TGCAGCGTTTTAGCGGGAGGATACACCGGGGAGCTGTTTTTT. This sequence encodes CSVLAGGYTGELFF.

This clone was seen only once. V is TRBV19 and J is TRBJ2-7; 9 positions match TRBD1. The CDR3 has 14 amino acids. Trimming cost V 5 bases and J 1 base; bases outside gene matches: 3. Per the germline V gene, CDR1 is LNHDA and CDR2 is SQIVND (reference sequence). The CDR3 loop reads CASSAQGASYEQYF. In DNA, the CDR3 is TGTGCCAGTAGTGCACAGGGGGCATCCTACGAGCAGTACTTC.

J is TRBJ2-2 and V is TRBV18; no definite D call. With 1 base removed from V and 0 bases from J, the gap between germline ends came to 9 bases. CDR3 length: 16 amino acids. Per the germline V gene, CDR1 is KGHSH and CDR2 is LQKENI. In DNA form, the CDR3 reads TGTGCCAGCTCACCACTGAGTCTAACGAACACCGGGGAGCTGTTTTTT. Translated: CASSPLSLTNTGELFF. The variable domain in full, completed from reference TRBV18 and TRBJ2-2, reads NAGVMQNPRHLVRRRGQEARLRCSPMKGHSHVYWYRQLPEEGLKFMVYLQKENIIDESGMPKERFSAEFPKEGPSILRIQQVVRGDSAAYFCASSPLSLTNTGELFFGEGSRLTVL.

The chain joins TRBV2 to TRBJ1-5; TRBD1 matches at 8 bases. There are 14 residues in the CDR3. The junction had 3 bases not matched to a gene; V was cut back by 4 bases and J by 4 bases. Germline V lookup: CDR1 SNHLY, CDR2 FYNNEI. CDR3 in amino acids: CASSAGQDNQPQHF. In DNA, the CDR3 is TGTGCCAGCAGTGCGGGACAGGATAATCAGCCCCAGCATTTT.

This chain joins TRBV12-3 or TRBV12-4 and TRBJ2-7; D uncertain. Trimming stripped 2 bases from V and 7 bases from J, with 12 bases between. This CDR3 has 13 residues. CDR3 coding DNA: TGTGCCAGCAGTTTATACCTTGACGGGGAGCAGTACTTC. This sequence encodes CASSLYLDGEQYF.

The chain is built from TRBV24-1 and TRBJ1-4; 11 bases map to TRBD1. Germline loops: CDR1 KGHDR, CDR2 SFDVKD. The ends lost 9 bases at V and 8 bases at J; junction bases unmatched: 10. This CDR3 spans 15 amino acids. The CDR3 coding sequence is TGTGCCACCTGTTGGGGGACAGGGGGTTGGGAAAAACTGTTTTTT. It is translated as CATCWGTGGWEKLFF.

The chain recombines TRBV6-4 with TRBJ2-1, with TRBD2 matching over 8 bases. The CDR3 totals 16 residues. Trimming cost V 0 bases and J 6 bases; bases outside gene matches: 7. CDR1 and CDR2 from the germline V gene are MRHNA and SNTAGT. The CDR3: CASSDSGSGSSNEQFF. The CDR3 DNA follows: TGTGCCAGCAGTGACTCGGGAAGCGGGAGCTCCAATGAGCAGTTCTTC.

The rearrangement uses TRBV5-4 and TRBJ1-3; 7 bases align to TRBD1. Germline V gene lookup returns CDR1 SGHNT and CDR2 YYREEE (reference sequence). CDR3 size: 16 residues. V shed 4 bases and J 0 bases; nucleotides not matched to a gene: 7. CDR3 nucleotides: TGTGCCAGCAGCAAGACAGGGTACGCCTCTGGAAACACCATATATTTT. The encoded protein is CASSKTGYASGNTIYF. Based on the CDR3 plus reference TRBV5-4 and TRBJ1-3, the full variable domain is ETGVTQSPTHLIKTRGQQVTLRCSSQSGHNTVSWYQQALGQGPQFIFQYYREEENGRGNFPPRFSGLQFPNYSSELNVNALELDDSALYLCASSKTGYASGNTIYFGEGSWLTVV.

This clone appeared a single time. The genes are TRBV29-1 and TRBJ1-1; TRBD1 is a possible D gene (5 bases). CDR1 and CDR2 (germline): SQVTM, ANQGSEA. Between the trimmed V and J ends, which lost 7 bases and 3 bases, there was a span of 18 bases. The CDR3 covers 14 residues. CDR3 protein: CSATAGIGDTEAFF. DNA for the CDR3: TGCAGCGCCACGGCAGGGATTGGGGACACTGAAGCTTTCTTT.

The genes are TRBV7-2 and TRBJ2-7; TRBD1 is a possible D gene (5 bases). Germline CDR1 and CDR2: SGHTA and FQGNSA. Trimming took 1 base from V and 8 from J, leaving 12 bases between them. The CDR3 is 13 amino acids. The CDR3 DNA reads as TGTGCCAGCAGCTTAGGACAGCGCGAGAAGCAGTACTTC. It yields the protein CASSLGQREKQYF.

The chain links TRBV24-1 to TRBJ1-2; TRBD1 aligns across 8 bases. The CDR3 is made up of 15 amino acids. V was pared by 5 bases and J by 1 base, with 5 bases of the junction left unmatched. CDR1 and CDR2 (germline): KGHDR, SFDVKD. CDR3 loop: CATSVSGQGNYGYTF. The CDR3 nucleotides are TGTGCCACCAGTGTTTCAGGACAGGGTAACTATGGCTACACCTTC.

The V gene is TRBV2, the J gene TRBJ1-5; 9 bases map to TRBD1. CDR1 is SNHLY and CDR2 is FYNNEI in the germline V gene. V was clipped by 6 bases and J by 6 bases; unmatched bases: 9. The CDR3 is made up of 15 amino acids. CDR3 residues: CASRVQGALGQPQHF. The CDR3, as DNA: TGTGCCAGCAGGGTACAGGGGGCGCTTGGTCAGCCCCAGCATTTT.

This clone appeared a few times. The chain carries TRBV6-2 or TRBV6-3 and TRBJ2-7; 8 bases fit TRBD2. V was clipped by 2 bases and J by 2 bases; unmatched bases: 11. This CDR3 region has 17 residues. Looked up from germline, CDR1 is MNHEY and CDR2 is SVGEGT. CDR3 residues: CASSYHLASGRAYEQYF. CDR3 nucleotides: TGTGCCAGCAGTTACCACCTGGCTAGCGGGCGGGCCTACGAGCAGTACTTC.

The chain couples TRBV21-1 to TRBJ2-2; the table's TRBD2 call for D was not verified on the DNA. TRBV21-1 is termed a pseudogene. CDR3 size: 13 residues. CDR3 bases: TGTGCCAGAAAACTACTGAAAATCGGGGAGCTGTTTTTT. It translates to CARKLLKIGELFF.